This TCR beta chain is from a study of radiation and T cells in renal cell carcinoma. Trimming left V 1 base short and J 14 bases short, with 13 bases between. The germline gives CDR1 SQVTM, CDR2 ANQGSEA. This CDR3 is 11 amino acids long. About this clone itself: Its antigen is as yet unknown.

Points from the study as a whole: Compared with controls, irradiated tumors showed greater TCR clonality.

Sequenced by immunoSEQ multiplex PCR; TCRdb stores in-frame clones only, minus some. This sample yields some 8,800 clones, of which roughly 66% are seen a single time; approximately 20% belongs to the top ten. Documented treatment: treatment-naive control, cytoreductive nephrectomy. The J gene is TRBJ2-3, the V gene TRBV29-1; the D call may be TRBD1 or TRBD2 (5 bases each). The sample was tumor tissue, taken from a patient whose treatment was nephrectomy without radiotherapy. The clonotype was recovered from a man between 60 and 75 years old with renal cell carcinoma. The DNA for the CDR3 is TGCAGCGTTGAAGCGGTAGGGACGGCGTATTTT. Translation: CSVEAVGTAYF.